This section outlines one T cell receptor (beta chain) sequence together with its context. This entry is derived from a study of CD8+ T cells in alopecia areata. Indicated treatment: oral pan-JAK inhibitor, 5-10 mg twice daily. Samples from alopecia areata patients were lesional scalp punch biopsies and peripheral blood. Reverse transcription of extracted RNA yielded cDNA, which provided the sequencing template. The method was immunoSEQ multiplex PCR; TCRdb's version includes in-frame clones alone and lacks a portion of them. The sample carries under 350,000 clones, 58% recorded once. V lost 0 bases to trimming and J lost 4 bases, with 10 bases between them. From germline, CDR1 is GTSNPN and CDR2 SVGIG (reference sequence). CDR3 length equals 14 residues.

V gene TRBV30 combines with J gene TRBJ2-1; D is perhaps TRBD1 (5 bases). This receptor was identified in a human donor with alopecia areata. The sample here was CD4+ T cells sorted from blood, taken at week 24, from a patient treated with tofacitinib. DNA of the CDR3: TGTGCCTGGAGTGTATTACAGGAGTACAATGAGCAGTTCTTC. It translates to CAWSVLQEYNEQFF.